The source of this T cell receptor (beta chain) is a study of T cells in Graves' hyperthyroidism and ophthalmopathy. The CDR3 totals 14 residues. In germline, CDR1 is SQVTM, CDR2 ANQGSEA. Trimming removed 1 base at V and 5 bases at J, with 14 bases between. Over 18 months, lack of ophthalmopathy progression marked Graves' hyperthyroidism as stable. Diagnoses were made from clinical symptoms, serum measures (thyroxine and TRAb), thyroid ultrasound and orbital computed tomography. This sample holds PBMCs from around 9.9 ml fresh peripheral blood. Amplification of TCR beta CDR3 regions used RNA as the template. HTBI primers were used for first-round RT-PCR of the TCR CDR3. TCRdb re-called the multiplex PCR reads with MiXCR, one entry per CDR3 protein. The top ten clones hold 18% of a sample with around 580,000 distinct CDR3 sequences, 15% to 20% of them seen once. Study-wide points: Most thyroid clonotypes expanded above 0.001 were also detected in blood.

This clonotype was counted between two and nine times. Its specificity is not known. This clonotype was obtained from a woman aged 18-30 years with Graves' hyperthyroidism. The chain employs TRBV29-1 and TRBJ1-1; D is undetermined. The source material was blood. The CDR3 loop reads CSVEVLGYGTEAFF. DNA of the CDR3: TGCAGCGTTGAAGTTCTAGGATACGGGACTGAAGCTTTCTTT.